The sequence of this T cell receptor (beta chain) was determined in a study of T cell repertoires in cytomegalovirus infection. Study summary: A matching HLA type, together with CMV infection, was signaled by public TCR beta signatures. Study conclusions and caveats: Carriage of CMV together with the relevant HLA was identifiable through cumulative public TCR beta family frequency.

In regard to this clonotype: Its antigen remains unidentified.

TCRdb processed the reads anew with MiXCR; each CDR3 protein has one entry. The sample comprises 200,000 to 300,000 distinct CDR3 sequences, about 12% of which are singletons, and 1.6% rests with the top ten. The sequence came from a human donor in good health (CMV status not recorded). Some clones in this sample may be carry-over from other donors' samples. Sequencing input: PBMCs.

The CDR3 region is CASSLIRGPNLYF. The CDR3 nucleotides read TGTGCCAGCAGCTTAATCCGGGGCCCAAATCTGTACTTC. This chain uses TRBV27 with TRBJ2-7; perhaps D is TRBD1 or TRBD2 (5 bases each). This CDR3 has 13 amino acids. Germline V gene data show CDR1 as MNHEY and CDR2 as SMNVEV (reference sequence). Trimming left V 6 bases short and J 12 bases short, with 21 bases between.